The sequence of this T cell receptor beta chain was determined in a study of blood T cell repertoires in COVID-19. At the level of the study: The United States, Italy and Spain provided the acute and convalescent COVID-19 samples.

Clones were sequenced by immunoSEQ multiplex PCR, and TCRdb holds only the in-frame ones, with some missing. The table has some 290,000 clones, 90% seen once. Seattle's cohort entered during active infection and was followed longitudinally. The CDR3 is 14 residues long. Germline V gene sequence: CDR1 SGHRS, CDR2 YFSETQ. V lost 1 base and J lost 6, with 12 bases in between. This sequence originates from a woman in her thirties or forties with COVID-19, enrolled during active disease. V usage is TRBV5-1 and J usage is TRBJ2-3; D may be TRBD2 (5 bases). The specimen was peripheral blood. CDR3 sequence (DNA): TGCGCCAGCAGCTTGTGGACTCCCGGGGATACGCAGTATTTT. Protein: CASSLWTPGDTQYF.